These T cell receptor beta chains were read from a single sample in a study of T cells in localized non-small cell lung cancer. TCRdb's table, derived via immunoSEQ multiplex PCR, lists solely in-frame clones and lacks some. Among more than 2,000 clones listed, approximately 22% were seen once. The starting material was lung tumor tissue, obtained before any cancer treatment. The source of these receptors is a man aged 40-75 years with stage II lung adenocarcinoma. CDR3s include the opening cysteine and the closing phenylalanine or tryptophan. A D gene is named only where the DNA matches it firmly. The listing skips clone size in some rows; elsewhere it reads once, few, many or a size class.

clone_size	d_call	v_call	j_call	cdr3_aa	cdr3_nt
few	.	TRBV19	TRBJ2-1	CASSWNNEQFF	TGTGCCAGTAGTTGGAATAATGAGCAGTTCTTC
.	TRBD1	TRBV7-1	TRBJ1-5	CASSFSGTGVSNQPQHF	TGTGCCAGCAGCTTCTCCGGGACAGGGGTGTCCAATCAGCCCCAGCATTTT
.	TRBD1	TRBV5-1	TRBJ2-5	CASSSGQGPPETQYF	TGCGCCAGCAGCTCTGGACAGGGGCCTCCAGAGACCCAGTACTTC
few	TRBD1	TRBV6-8	TRBJ1-2	CASKRRGQDYGYTF	TGTGCCAGCAAGCGCAGGGGGCAGGACTATGGCTACACCTTC
.	.	TRBV14	TRBJ2-6	CASSKLQGSGANVLTF	TGTGCCAGCAGCAAACTACAGGGTTCTGGGGCCAACGTCCTGACTTTC
.	TRBD1	TRBV11-3	TRBJ1-3	CASGTGGYGNTIYF	TGTGCCAGCGGCACAGGGGGCTATGGAAACACCATATATTTT
.	.	TRBV19	TRBJ2-2	CASSIGPLGELFF	TGTGCCAGTAGTATAGGACCTCTCGGGGAGCTGTTTTTT
few	TRBD1	TRBV11-3	TRBJ1-1	CASSLDQGAFTEAFF	TGTGCCAGCAGCTTAGACCAGGGGGCCTTCACTGAAGCTTTCTTT
few	TRBD2	TRBV7-8	TRBJ2-5	CASSLTGLAGGPVIKTQYF	TGTGCCAGCAGCTTAACGGGACTAGCGGGAGGGCCTGTTATTAAGACCCAGTACTTC
medium-sized	.	TRBV6-8	TRBJ2-5	CASSSYREETQYF	TGTGCCAGCAGTTCGTACAGGGAAGAGACCCAGTACTTC
large	.	TRBV11-3	TRBJ1-5	CASSSDTGLFNQPQHF	TGTGCCAGCAGCTCGGATACGGGCCTCTTCAATCAGCCCCAGCATTTT
.	.	TRBV29-1	TRBJ1-2	CSVVGGEDYGYTF	TGCAGCGTTGTGGGGGGAGAAGACTATGGCTACACCTTC
few	TRBD1	TRBV6-8	TRBJ1-1	CASSNWDRDRGEAFF	TGTGCCAGCAGTAATTGGGACCGGGACAGGGGTGAAGCTTTCTTT
once	.	TRBV5-1	TRBJ2-2	CASSLDPGVEMNTGELFF	TGCGCCAGCAGCTTGGATCCGGGGGTAGAAATGAACACCGGGGAGCTGTTTTTT
.	.	TRBV28	TRBJ2-5	CASSFGGGETQYF	TGTGCCAGCAGTTTCGGGGGAGGAGAGACCCAGTACTTC
medium-sized	TRBD1	TRBV11-3	TRBJ2-7	CASTPGQGKYEQYF	TGTGCCAGCACCCCGGGACAGGGTAAATACGAGCAGTACTTC
.	TRBD1	TRBV5-1	TRBJ2-7	CASSSRQGEHEQYF	TGCGCCAGCAGCAGCAGACAGGGGGAGCACGAGCAGTACTTC
few	.	TRBV11-3	TRBJ2-5	CASSQGMAGLETQYF	TGTGCCAGCAGCCAAGGGATGGCGGGATTAGAGACCCAGTACTTC
few	.	TRBV12-2	TRBJ1-1	CASRPLGTPSNTEAFF	TGTGCAAGTCGCCCTCTTGGAACCCCCTCGAACACTGAAGCTTTCTTT
few	TRBD1	TRBV6-8	TRBJ2-3	CASSDSQGADTQYF	TGTGCCAGCAGTGACTCACAGGGGGCAGATACGCAGTATTTT
few	TRBD1	TRBV28	TRBJ2-7	CASSSTGGRSYEQYF	TGTGCCAGCAGTTCTACAGGGGGCCGCTCCTACGAGCAGTACTTC
few	TRBD2	TRBV6-8	TRBJ2-3	CASSYDSGGTDTQYF	TGTGCCAGCAGTTACGATAGCGGGGGAACAGATACGCAGTATTTT
.	.	TRBV14	TRBJ2-7	CASSQTYEQYF	TGTGCCAGCAGCCAGACCTACGAGCAGTACTTC
few	TRBD2	TRBV6-8	TRBJ2-5	CASTPTSGSRKTQYF	TGTGCCAGCACCCCGACTAGCGGGAGTAGGAAGACCCAGTACTTC
few	TRBD1	TRBV9	TRBJ1-1	CASSVARTGGAFGTEAFF	TGTGCCAGCAGCGTAGCCAGGACAGGGGGCGCGTTTGGCACTGAAGCTTTCTTT
.	.	TRBV11-3	TRBJ2-3	CASSLQLVKDTQYF	TGTGCCAGCAGCTTACAACTAGTAAAAGATACGCAGTATTTT
.	.	TRBV14	TRBJ2-1	CASSQFRRTGMSNEQFF	TGTGCCAGCAGCCAATTCCGCCGAACAGGGATGTCGAATGAGCAGTTCTTC
.	.	TRBV22-1	TRBJ1-6	CASSPYRDSPLHF	TGTGCCAGCAGTCCCTACCGGGATTCACCCCTCCACTTT
few	TRBD1	TRBV6-8	TRBJ2-7	CASRSTGDYEQYF	TGTGCCAGCAGATCGACAGGGGACTACGAGCAGTACTTC
.	.	TRBV10-3	TRBJ1-5	CAISPQGTNQPQHF	TGTGCCATCAGCCCACAGGGCACAAATCAGCCCCAGCATTTT
.	TRBD1	TRBV11-3	TRBJ1-2	CASSLDTGGEGYTF	TGTGCCAGCAGCTTAGATACAGGGGGGGAAGGCTACACCTTC
.	.	TRBV11-3	TRBJ2-3	CASSLKVGKKTQYF	TGTGCCAGCAGCTTGAAGGTTGGGAAGAAAACGCAGTATTTT
few	.	TRBV11-3	TRBJ2-5	CASSLGGRGETQYF	TGTGCCAGCAGCTTAGGGGGGAGAGGAGAGACCCAGTACTTC
.	TRBD1	TRBV11-3	TRBJ1-2	CASSRLTGGQDGYTF	TGTGCCAGCAGCCGATTAACAGGGGGCCAGGATGGCTACACCTTC
.	TRBD2	TRBV18	TRBJ2-3	CASSPFWTSGTDTQYF	TGTGCCAGCTCACCTTTCTGGACTAGCGGCACAGATACGCAGTATTTT
few	TRBD1	TRBV19	TRBJ2-7	CASTASGGPTYEQYF	TGTGCCAGTACCGCCTCAGGGGGCCCTACCTACGAGCAGTACTTC
.	.	TRBV9	TRBJ1-1	CASSVVEKGSEAFF	TGTGCCAGCAGCGTAGTTGAGAAGGGGTCTGAAGCTTTCTTT
few	TRBD1	TRBV28	TRBJ2-3	CASSAGPRRGSDTQYF	TGTGCCAGCAGCGCCGGGCCCCGCAGGGGGAGCGATACGCAGTATTTT
few	.	TRBV6-7	TRBJ2-4	CASRGGDIQYF	TGTGCCAGCAGGGGGGGAGACATTCAGTACTTC
few	.	TRBV11-3	TRBJ1-3	CASRRVRALPRYTIYF	TGTGCCAGCAGGCGAGTCCGGGCCCTTCCGAGGTACACCATATATTTT
.	.	TRBV14	TRBJ2-5	CASSLGGLFRETQYF	TGTGCCAGCAGTTTGGGTGGACTGTTTAGGGAGACCCAGTACTTC
few	.	TRBV11-3	TRBJ2-2	CASSLESGGGTNTGELFF	TGTGCCAGCAGCTTAGAGTCCGGGGGCGGAACGAACACCGGGGAGCTGTTTTTT
.	TRBD1	TRBV6-8	TRBJ2-3	CASSRRDRSTDTQYF	TGTGCCAGCAGTCGCCGGGACAGGAGCACAGATACGCAGTATTTT
few	.	TRBV25-1	TRBJ1-2	CASGAIGDGGKGYTF	TGTGCCAGCGGAGCGATTGGGGACGGGGGTAAAGGCTACACCTTC
few	.	TRBV18	TRBJ1-1	CASSPLGEDTEAFF	TGTGCCAGCTCACCTTTAGGGGAAGACACTGAAGCTTTCTTT
medium-sized	.	TRBV11-3	TRBJ1-1	CASSPGGPNTEAFF	TGTGCCAGCAGCCCTGGTGGGCCGAACACTGAAGCTTTCTTT
few	.	TRBV30	TRBJ1-2	CAWSVGRNYGYTF	TGTGCCTGGAGTGTAGGAAGGAACTATGGCTACACCTTC
medium-sized	TRBD2	TRBV6-8	TRBJ2-5	CASSYGLAGGQETQYF	TGTGCCAGCAGTTATGGACTAGCGGGGGGGCAAGAGACCCAGTACTTC
few	.	TRBV6-8	TRBJ2-1	CASRTYLDTPYNEQFF	TGTGCCAGCAGAACCTATCTCGACACCCCTTACAATGAGCAGTTCTTC
.	TRBD1	TRBV28	TRBJ1-1	CASSQGAMNTEAFF	TGTGCCAGCAGCCAGGGGGCGATGAACACTGAAGCTTTCTTT
medium-sized	.	TRBV11-3	TRBJ1-4	CASSAAGGAEKLFF	TGTGCCAGCAGCGCCGCGGGAGGCGCTGAAAAACTGTTTTTT